Described below is a single TCR beta chain sequence and its context. This sample was included in a study of control samples from healthy donors and cancer patients. V shed 6 bases, J shed 9 bases, and the junction held 3 bases outside the gene matches. CDR3 length equals 12 residues. CDR1 is SNHLY and CDR2 is FYNNEI in the germline V gene. Data came from immunoSEQ multiplex PCR; TCRdb stores just in-frame clones and leaves some out. In the table there are 150,000 to 200,000 clones, 85% to 95% of which are singletons. The specimen sequenced was blood. This clonotype originated in a woman aged 18-30 years in good health. The chain recombines TRBV2 with TRBJ2-1; 9 nucleotides match TRBD1. The CDR3: CASRTGGREQFF. CDR3 DNA sequence: TGTGCCAGCAGGACAGGGGGTCGTGAGCAGTTCTTC.